These 17 T cell receptor beta chains originate from one sample sequenced in a study of blood T cells in healthy people across ages. Primers used in a second PCR of roughly 6 to 12 cycles were a sample-barcoded 5' primer and a J-beta primer mix. TCRdb independently ran MiXCR on the 5' RACE reads; one entry per CDR3 protein. Among roughly 800,000 distinct CDR3 sequences listed, about 26% were seen once. The same sample was also studied in work on T cells of mothers and their children.

Sequenced sample: blood. These receptor sequences come from a boy younger than 18 in good health.

In nucleotides, the CDR3 is TGTGCCAGCTTTCGATCTGGAAACACCATATATTTT. Protein sequence: CASFRSGNTIYF. This chain links TRBV12-3 or TRBV12-4 with TRBJ1-3, with D uncertain. V shed 8 bases and J shed 1 base, with 6 bases lying between them. This CDR3 has 12 residues.

Only a few counts were recorded for this clonotype. The V gene is TRBV9, the J gene TRBJ2-1; no clear D gene. This CDR3 has 16 residues. Germline V gene lookup returns CDR1 SGDLS and CDR2 YYNGEE. Trimming cost V 0 bases and J 4 bases, with 14 bases left between them. Here the CDR3 reads CASSVGAMGRYNEQFF. The CDR3 region has the DNA TGTGCCAGCAGCGTAGGAGCGATGGGAAGGTACAATGAGCAGTTCTTC.

There are a few counts of this clonotype. The V and J genes are TRBV28 and TRBJ2-5; 7 nucleotides line up with TRBD1. This CDR3 contains 15 residues. V was pared by 5 bases and J by 5 bases, with 11 bases of the junction left unmatched. Germline CDR1 MDHEN, CDR2 SYDVKM. The CDR3 DNA reads TGTGCCAGCAGTCCGCCAGACAGGGCTGGGGAGACCCAGTACTTC. Translation gives CASSPPDRAGETQYF.

The rearrangement joins TRBV5-1 to TRBJ1-1, with a possible D match to TRBD1 (6 bases). CDR1 and CDR2 from the germline V gene are SGHRS and YFSETQ. This CDR3 comprises 17 residues. Trimming pared 0 bases from V and 3 bases from J, leaving 18 bases between. The CDR3 nucleotides are TGCGCCAGCAGCTTGGCCTTCGGCGGTGGGGGCTACACTGAAGCTTTCTTT. It yields the protein CASSLAFGGGGYTEAFF.

This clonotype was observed a handful of times. The chain uses TRBV28 and TRBJ1-2; D gene unclear. Looked up from germline, CDR1 is MDHEN and CDR2 is SYDVKM. This CDR3 has 13 residues. The V and J ends lost 3 bases and 4 bases respectively, with 9 bases between them. In DNA form, the CDR3 reads TGTGCCAGCAGTTTGGAGGAGGGCTATGGCTACACCTTC. Translated, it gives CASSLEEGYGYTF.

This clonotype was picked up a small number of times. This chain uses TRBV5-4 with TRBJ2-5; D unclear. Trimming took 2 bases from V and 5 from J, leaving 13 bases between them. The CDR3 contains 14 residues. Germline V gives CDR1 SGHNT, CDR2 YYREEE (reference sequence). The CDR3 coding sequence is TGTGCCAGCAGCTTTGGAGCCGCGGAGGAGACCCAGTACTTC. Translation: CASSFGAAEETQYF.

The rearrangement joins TRBV5-1 to TRBJ2-5; tentatively, D is TRBD2 (5 bases). The V end lost 4 bases, the J end lost 0 bases, and 10 bases lay between the germline ends. The germline V gene has CDR1 SGHRS and CDR2 YFSETQ. CDR3 length: 14 residues. CDR3 amino acids: CASSNDYDQETQYF. The CDR3 bases are TGCGCCAGCAGCAACGACTATGACCAAGAGACCCAGTACTTC. Drawing the rest from reference TRBV5-1 and TRBJ2-5, the complete variable domain is KAGVTQTPRYLIKTRGQQVTLSCSPISGHRSVSWYQQTPGQGLQFLFEYFSETQRNKGNFPGRFSGRQFSNSRSEMNVSTLELGDSALYLCASSNDYDQETQYFGPGTRLLVL.

This clonotype was counted a few times. The V call is TRBV12-3 or TRBV12-4, the J call TRBJ2-5; a possible D gene is TRBD2 (5 bases). This CDR3 has 13 amino acids. The germline V and J ends were trimmed by 3 bases and 7 bases, with 12 bases remaining between them. The CDR3: CASSLRTEGTQYF. CDR3 DNA sequence: TGTGCCAGCAGTTTGAGGACCGAGGGGACCCAGTACTTC.

This clonotype was seen only a few times. The V gene is TRBV10-3, the J gene TRBJ2-5; maybe TRBD1 (5 bases). Germline CDR1 and CDR2: ENHRY and SYGVKD. The CDR3 is 14 amino acids. V gave up 0 bases and J gave up 4 bases, with 9 bases separating them. The CDR3 spells CAISESTRGETQYF. DNA for the CDR3: TGTGCCATCAGTGAGTCGACAAGGGGAGAGACCCAGTACTTC.

This clonotype was found many times. Relative to the germline gene, one junction end is altered; a read error may explain this. V usage is TRBV5-1 and J usage is TRBJ2-1; the match to TRBD1 covers 7 bases. The CDR3 loop spans 12 amino acids. Germline values: CDR1 SGHRS, CDR2 YFSETQ. CDR3 in DNA: TGTGCCAGCAGCTTCAGGGGGAATGAGCAGTTCTTC. Its translation is CASSFRGNEQFF.

This clonotype appeared a few times. The chain uses TRBV9 and TRBJ2-5; D may be TRBD1 or TRBD2 (5 bases each). Trimming removed 6 bases from V and 3 bases from J, with 12 bases in between. Germline CDR1 reads SGDLS; CDR2 reads YYNGEE. The CDR3 length is 13 residues. As DNA, the CDR3 is TGTGCCAGCAACGGGGTAGGGGAAGAGACCCAGTACTTC. The encoded protein is CASNGVGEETQYF.

V and J are TRBV2 and TRBJ2-7, with 9 bases aligning to TRBD1. The CDR3 runs to 15 residues. The V and J ends lost 7 bases and 2 bases, in that order; junction bases with no gene match: 9. CDR1 SNHLY and CDR2 FYNNEI come from the germline V gene. CDR3 sequence: CASKTGTGTAYEQYF. In DNA, the CDR3 is TGTGCCAGCAAAACCGGGACAGGGACGGCCTACGAGCAGTACTTC.

J is TRBJ2-1 and V is TRBV9; TRBD1 agrees at 7 bases. Germline CDR1 and CDR2: SGDLS and YYNGEE. CDR3 length: 15 residues. V shed 0 bases, J shed 9 bases, and the junction held 9 bases outside the gene matches. CDR3 nucleotides: TGTGCCAGCAGCGTAGCTCCAGGGGGTATGGTTGAGCAGTTCTTC. Encoded protein: CASSVAPGGMVEQFF.

The chain couples TRBV30 to TRBJ2-4; possibly TRBD1 for D (6 bases). V lost 1 base and J lost 4, with 20 bases in between. The CDR3 totals 17 residues. The germline V gene encodes CDR1 GTSNPN and CDR2 SVGIG (reference sequence). CDR3 in DNA: TGTGCCTGGAGTGATACGCCACAGGGAACTCCAAAAAACATTCAGTACTTC. Translating gives CAWSDTPQGTPKNIQYF. The complete variable domain, with remaining parts taken from reference TRBV30 and TRBJ2-4, reads SQTIHQWPATLVQPVGSPLSLECTVEGTSNPNLYWYRQAAGRGLQLLFYSVGIGQISSEVPQNLSASRPQDRQFILSSKKLLLSDSGFYLCAWSDTPQGTPKNIQYFGAGTRLSVL.

As to this clonotype: A junction boundary mismatches the germline segment, possibly from a read error. The chain links TRBV4-2 to TRBJ2-3; TRBD2 matches 14 bases. Looked up from germline, CDR1 is LGHNA and CDR2 is YNFKEQ. This CDR3 region has 16 residues. DNA for the CDR3: TGTGCCAGCAGCCAAAAGACTAGCGGGGGGGCAGAGACCCAGTACTTT. This encodes CASSQKTSGGAETQYF.

This clonotype came up a few times. The chain is built from TRBV5-5 and TRBJ2-1; no firm D call. The CDR3 consists of 13 residues. Trimming took 2 bases from V and 0 from J, leaving 3 bases between them. CDR1 is SGHKS and CDR2 is YYEKEE in the germline V gene (reference sequence). CDR3: CASSFLSYNEQFF. CDR3 sequence (DNA): TGTGCCAGCAGCTTCCTCTCCTACAATGAGCAGTTCTTC.

This chain joins TRBV20-1 and TRBJ2-5; weak D call: TRBD1 (6 bases). Germline CDR1 DFQATT, CDR2 SNEGSKA (reference sequence). CDR3 length: 16 residues. V was cut by 0 bases and J by 2 bases, with 16 bases left in between. This chain's CDR3 is CSARDRTPRGQETQYF. The DNA of the CDR3 is TGCAGTGCTAGAGATCGGACACCAAGGGGGCAAGAGACCCAGTACTTC.